This record concerns one TCR beta chain sequence. The antigen is not known. These data originate in a study of blood T cells in healthy people across ages. General study findings and limits: Greater diversity and more naive CD4+ cells were seen in long-lived donors than in aged donors. Observed TCR beta diversity showed a strong correlation with the percentage of naive T cells as measured by flow cytometry. A roughly linear fall in TCR beta diversity per million T cells was seen with increasing age. Nothing was known about donor CMV status, and this possibly confounded expanded clonotype changes.

The authors ran a second PCR of about 6 to 11 cycles using a sample-barcoded 5' primer and a J-beta primer mix. MiXCR was run by TCRdb on the 5' RACE reads, yielding one entry per CDR3 protein. The data hold 800,000 or so distinct CDR3 sequences, with more than 20% observed a single time. V shed 0 bases and J shed 1 base, with 10 bases lying between them. CDR1 is SGHRS, CDR2 YFSETQ, per germline. This CDR3 has 15 residues. These data are also associated with another study on T cells of mothers and their children.

Material for sequencing was blood. This clonotype was sampled from a boy aged 5-17 years in good health. The chain combines TRBV5-1 with TRBJ2-5; no reliable D call. CDR3 in DNA: TGCGCCAGCAGCTTGGTCCCGGGCTTCCAAGAGACCCAGTACTTC. It translates to CASSLVPGFQETQYF.